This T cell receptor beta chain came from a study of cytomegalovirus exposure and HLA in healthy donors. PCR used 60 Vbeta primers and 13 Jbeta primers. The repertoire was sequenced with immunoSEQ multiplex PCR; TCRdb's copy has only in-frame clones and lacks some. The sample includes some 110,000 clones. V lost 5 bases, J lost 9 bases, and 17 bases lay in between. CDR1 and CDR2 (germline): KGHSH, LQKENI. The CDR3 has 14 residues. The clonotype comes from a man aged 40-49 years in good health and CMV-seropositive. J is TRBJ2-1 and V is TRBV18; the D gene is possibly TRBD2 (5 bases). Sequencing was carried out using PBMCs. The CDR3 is CASSGVDWNGEQFF. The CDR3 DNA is TGTGCCAGCTCAGGCGTGGACTGGAATGGTGAGCAGTTCTTC.